The next 16 T cell receptor beta chains were all read from a single sample in a study of sequential checkpoint blockade in melanoma. The table came from immunoSEQ multiplex PCR; TCRdb's copy has only in-frame clones and leaves some out. The sample contains about 5,700 clones, approximately 90% of which appear only once. Treatment here: randomized to nivolumab then ipilimumab (arm A) or the reverse (arm B). This sample comprised CD8+ T cells sorted from blood (inferred from file names), obtained from a patient given nivolumab and ipilimumab in sequence. The receptor set was obtained from a human donor with melanoma.

This chain connects TRBV11-1 to TRBJ1-1; the D gene is possibly TRBD1 (5 bases). Germline V gene data show CDR1 as SGHAT and CDR2 as FQDESV (reference sequence). V lost 4 bases, J lost 0 bases, and 6 bases lay in between. The CDR3 totals 13 residues. In DNA, the CDR3 is TGTGCCAGCAGCTCACAGGTGAACACTGAAGCTTTCTTT. Residues: CASSSQVNTEAFF. Drawing the rest from reference TRBV11-1 and TRBJ1-1, the complete variable domain is EAEVAQSPRYKITEKSQAVAFWCDPISGHATLYWYRQILGQGPELLVQFQDESVVDDSQLPKDRFSAERLKGVDSTLKIQPAELGDSAMYLCASSSQVNTEAFFGQGTRLTVV.

The chain is built from TRBV9 and TRBJ2-3; D not certain. Trimming stripped 2 bases from V and 3 bases from J, with 10 bases between. This CDR3 is built from 14 residues. Germline CDR1 SGDLS, CDR2 YYNGEE. The CDR3 DNA is TGTGCCAGCAGCGTCGATACACGAACAGATACGCAGTATTTT. The encoded protein is CASSVDTRTDTQYF. Complete variable domain (other parts from reference TRBV9 and TRBJ2-3): DSGVTQTPKHLITATGQRVTLRCSPRSGDLSVYWYQQSLDQGLQFLIQYYNGEERAKGNILERFSAQQFPDLHSELNLSSLELGDSALYFCASSVDTRTDTQYFGPGTRLTVL.

The chain recombines TRBV7-9 with TRBJ2-1, with D perhaps matching TRBD1 (7 bases). Germline values: CDR1 SEHNR, CDR2 FQNEAQ (reference sequence). V lost 5 bases and J lost 5, with 19 bases in between. The CDR3 spans 16 residues. CDR3 residues: CASSRRGQLMDNEQFF. CDR3 in DNA: TGTGCCAGCAGCCGGAGGGGACAGTTAATGGACAATGAGCAGTTCTTC.

The chain is built from TRBV27 and TRBJ2-7, with a weak D call TRBD2 (6 bases). This CDR3 comprises 14 residues. The V gene lost 3 bases and the J gene lost 0 bases, with 9 bases spanning the gap. Germline V gene lookup returns CDR1 MNHEY and CDR2 SMNVEV (reference sequence). The CDR3, as DNA: TGTGCCAGCAGTTTCGGCGGGGCCTCCTACGAGCAGTACTTC. Translated, it gives CASSFGGASYEQYF.

A single count supports this clone. The chain couples TRBV23-1 to TRBJ2-5; perhaps TRBD1 as D (5 bases). The J call may be mistaken, given a closer DNA end match to TRBJ2-7. TRBV23-1 carries the ORF label, with uncertain function. The length of the CDR3 is 14 residues. The CDR3 here is CASSQPRTFYEQYF. The CDR3 DNA follows: TGCGCCAGCAGTCAGCCCCGGACATTTTACGAGCAGTACTTC.

The genes are TRBV28 and TRBJ2-7; 7 nucleotides match TRBD2. Looked up from germline, CDR1 is MDHEN and CDR2 is SYDVKM. V was clipped by 4 bases and J by 4 bases; unmatched bases: 4. There are 13 residues in the CDR3. CDR3 amino acids: CASSWREYYEQYF. The CDR3 DNA sequence: TGTGCCAGCAGTTGGCGGGAGTATTACGAGCAGTACTTC.

The chain links TRBV5-4 to TRBJ2-7; 7 bases are shared with TRBD2. Germline CDR1 SGHNT, CDR2 YYREEE (reference sequence). V lost 2 bases and J lost 3; bases outside the gene matches: 5. CDR3 length: 14 residues. The chain's CDR3 is CASSLAGKGYEQYF. CDR3 in DNA: TGTGCCAGCAGCTTAGCGGGGAAGGGCTACGAGCAGTACTTC.

This chain links TRBV27 with TRBJ2-6, with 7 bases matching TRBD1. Germline trimming cut 5 bases from V and 7 bases from J; bases unmatched to any gene: 14. The CDR3 covers 17 residues. Germline V gene sequence: CDR1 MNHEY, CDR2 SMNVEV (reference sequence). CDR3 nucleotides: TGTGCCAGCAGTAGAACAGGGGTCGGGGTCTTTGCCAACGTCCTGACTTTC. Protein: CASSRTGVGVFANVLTF.

A remark on this clone: One end of the junction fails to match germline, which may point to a read error. The CDR3 DNA is TGTGCCAGCAATGAACTAGCGACCTCCTACGAGCAGTACTTC. Translating gives CASNELATSYEQYF. J is TRBJ2-7 and V is TRBV6-1; 7 nucleotides match TRBD2. This CDR3 has 14 amino acids. CDR1 and CDR2 (germline): MNHNS, SASEGT.

The chain recombines TRBV5-6 with TRBJ2-5; TRBD1 matches 7 bases. J gave up 2 bases and V 1 base, and 2 bases lay outside the gene matches. The CDR3 has 14 residues. From germline, CDR1 is SGHDT and CDR2 YYEEEE. The CDR3 is CASSLLGQQETQYF. CDR3 sequence (DNA): TGTGCCAGCAGCTTGTTGGGACAGCAAGAGACCCAGTACTTC. Full variable domain (outside the CDR3, taken from reference TRBV5-6 and TRBJ2-5): DAGVTQSPTHLIKTRGQQVTLRCSPKSGHDTVSWYQQALGQGPQFIFQYYEEEERQRGNFPDRFSGHQFPNYSSELNVNALLLGDSALYLCASSLLGQQETQYFGPGTRLLVL.

The chain uses TRBV9 and TRBJ2-1; TRBD1 might be the D (5 bases). The germline V gene has CDR1 SGDLS and CDR2 YYNGEE. Trimming took off 3 bases at V and 2 bases at J, with 12 bases between the two ends. CDR3 length equals 15 residues. The DNA for the CDR3 is TGTGCCAGCAGCGAAGACAGTACGACCTACAATGAGCAGTTCTTC. Translation gives CASSEDSTTYNEQFF.

The chain carries TRBV4-3 and TRBJ2-2; TRBD2 might be the D (5 bases). Germline values: CDR1 LGHNA, CDR2 YSLEER. Trimming cost V 0 bases and J 7 bases, with 9 bases left between them. The CDR3 loop spans 14 amino acids. The CDR3 DNA follows: TGCGCCAGCAGCCAAGATGAGGAGGTCGGGGAGCTGTTTTTT. This encodes CASSQDEEVGELFF.

The J gene is TRBJ2-7, the V gene TRBV5-1; D may be TRBD1 (5 bases). The CDR3 is made up of 18 amino acids. The germline V and J ends were trimmed by 2 bases and 2 bases, with 23 bases remaining between them. CDR1 is SGHRS and CDR2 is YFSETQ in the germline V gene. CDR3 region: CASSFSPPSRASPYEQYF. The DNA for the CDR3 is TGCGCCAGCAGCTTTTCCCCCCCGAGCAGGGCGTCCCCCTACGAGCAGTACTTC.

The chain couples TRBV2 to TRBJ1-5; tentatively, D is TRBD1 (5 bases). Per the germline V gene, CDR1 is SNHLY and CDR2 is FYNNEI. CDR3 size: 14 residues. V lost 5 bases, J lost 5 bases, and 13 bases lay in between. The CDR3 loop is CASSQGGGYQPQHF. CDR3 DNA: TGTGCCAGCAGTCAGGGAGGAGGGTATCAGCCCCAGCATTTT.

The chain employs TRBV7-9 and TRBJ2-1; D is uncertain. With 2 bases removed from V and 6 bases from J, the gap between germline ends came to 5 bases. This CDR3 is built from 12 residues. Germline values: CDR1 SEHNR, CDR2 FQNEAQ (reference sequence). CDR3 sequence reads: CASSLTVNEQFF. The CDR3 nucleotides are TGTGCCAGCAGCTTAACGGTCAATGAGCAGTTCTTC.

The chain's CDR3 is CASSLDYTYEQYF. CDR3 bases: TGTGCCAGCAGCTTGGACTACACCTACGAGCAGTACTTC. The chain uses TRBV5-4 and TRBJ2-7; D is unclear. Trimming took 0 bases from V and 2 from J, leaving 6 bases between them. CDR3 length equals 13 residues. CDR1 is SGHNT and CDR2 is YYREEE in the germline V gene (reference sequence).